Following are 9 T cell receptor beta chains from one sample sequenced in a study of blood T cell repertoires in COVID-19. Measured with immunoSEQ multiplex PCR; TCRdb has only the in-frame clones, and not every one. The table lists hundreds of thousands of clones, approximately 88% of them singletons. The sample consisted of peripheral blood. All receptors come from a woman aged 70-85 years with COVID-19, enrolled during active disease.

The chain uses TRBV5-8 and TRBJ1-2; possibly TRBD1 for D (5 bases). V shed 9 bases and J shed 2 bases, with 17 bases lying between them. This CDR3 region has 14 residues. Germline values: CDR1 SGHTS, CDR2 YDEGEE. The CDR3 DNA reads TGTGCCACCCCGCCTCCAGACAGAAACTATGGCTACACCTTC. Residues: CATPPPDRNYGYTF.

This clone was seen a handful of times. The CDR3 nucleotides read TGTGCCAGCAGCCCAAGACTAGCGGGCTACGAGCAGTACTTC. It translates to CASSPRLAGYEQYF. The V gene is TRBV3-1 (or the pseudogene TRBV3-2), the J gene TRBJ2-7, with 10 bases aligning to TRBD2. This CDR3 has 14 amino acids. Germline CDR1 is LGHDT and CDR2 is YNNKEL (reference sequence). V dropped 4 bases and J dropped 3; count of bases not matched to a gene: 3.

The chain is built from TRBV5-6 and TRBJ2-7; 8 bases align to TRBD1. Losses at the gene ends were 3 bases for V and 1 base for J; bases not matched to a gene: 6. Germline V CDR1 and CDR2: SGHDT, YYEEEE. CDR3 length: 15 residues. The CDR3 region is CASSWTGIGSYEQYF. CDR3 sequence (DNA): TGTGCCAGCAGCTGGACAGGGATCGGTTCCTACGAGCAGTACTTC.

This clone appeared a single time. The V call is TRBV24-1, the J call TRBJ2-5, with TRBD2 identical over 10 bases. Germline CDR1 KGHDR, CDR2 SFDVKD. The V and J ends lost 3 bases and 7 bases, in that order; junction bases with no gene match: 19. CDR3 length equals 19 residues. The CDR3 DNA sequence: TGTGCCACCAGTGATGCTTCAGGGGGCCAACTAGCGGGGCACGCGACCCAGTACTTC. Translation gives CATSDASGGQLAGHATQYF.

The chain carries TRBV27 and TRBJ1-2, with TRBD1 identical over 9 bases. The germline gives CDR1 MNHEY, CDR2 SMNVEV (reference sequence). The CDR3 is 14 residues long. The V gene end was trimmed by 4 bases and the J gene end by 8 bases; junction bases not matched to a gene: 8. CDR3 in amino acids: CASSYRNRGRGYTF. As DNA, the CDR3 is TGTGCCAGCAGTTATAGAAACAGGGGGCGAGGCTACACCTTC.

This sequence joins TRBV18 and TRBJ1-3, with D unresolved. The CDR3 loop spans 16 amino acids. V lost 2 bases and J lost 4, with 15 bases in between. The germline gives CDR1 KGHSH, CDR2 LQKENI. The CDR3 DNA follows: TGTGCCAGCTCACCAGAGACCCCCTCGGGGGGAAACACCATATATTTT. Encoded protein: CASSPETPSGGNTIYF.

This chain connects TRBV24-1 to TRBJ2-2, with 9 nucleotides matching TRBD1. This CDR3 spans 16 amino acids. Germline assignment: CDR1 KGHDR and CDR2 SFDVKD. The J segment lost 3 bases and the V segment lost 3 bases, leaving 4 bases of the junction unmatched. CDR3 sequence: CATSDIGQGYTGELFF. As DNA, the CDR3 is TGTGCCACCAGTGATATTGGACAGGGGTACACCGGGGAGCTGTTTTTT.

The rearrangement links TRBV5-1 to TRBJ1-6, with D possibly matching TRBD1 (6 bases). CDR1 is SGHRS and CDR2 is YFSETQ in the germline V gene. The CDR3 has 14 residues. Trimming pared 4 bases from V and 8 bases from J, leaving 13 bases between. The CDR3 DNA is TGCGCCAGCAGCCTCCGGGACAATTATTCACCCCTCCACTTT. This translates into CASSLRDNYSPLHF. Looking up the rest from reference TRBV5-1 and TRBJ1-6 gives the full variable domain: KAGVTQTPRYLIKTRGQQVTLSCSPISGHRSVSWYQQTPGQGLQFLFEYFSETQRNKGNFPGRFSGRQFSNSRSEMNVSTLELGDSALYLCASSLRDNYSPLHFGNGTRLTVT.

This clone was observed a handful of times. The chain uses TRBV6-6 and TRBJ1-1; tentative D call: TRBD1 (5 bases). CDR3 length: 14 amino acids. In germline, CDR1 is MNHNY, CDR2 SVGAGI (reference sequence). Trimming cost V 0 bases and J 4 bases, with 9 bases left between them. The CDR3 coding sequence is TGTGCCAGCAGTTACTCGGTCGGGGGCACTGAAGCTTTCTTT. Amino acids: CASSYSVGGTEAFF.